This is a list of T cell receptor beta chains from one sample in a study of blood T cell repertoires in COVID-19. Sequencing was performed with immunoSEQ multiplex PCR; in TCRdb, only in-frame clones are kept and a portion is missing. The data hold about 97,000 clones, with more than 90% observed a single time. Source material: peripheral blood. The receptors originated from a man aged 18 to 35 with acute or convalescent COVID-19. The CDR3 runs from the conserved cysteine through the conserved F or W. Fields, in order: V gene, D gene, clone size, J gene, CDR3 protein, CDR3 DNA. A D gene is named only where the DNA matches it firmly. Size tells how often a clone was seen (once, few, many) or the class of an expanded clone, and some rows leave it out.

v_call: TRBV3-1/TRBV3-2; d_call: .; clone_size: .; j_call: TRBJ1-6; cdr3_aa: CASSQGGFFNSPLHF; cdr3_nt: TGTGCCAGCAGCCAAGGAGGGTTTTTTAATTCACCCCTCCACTTT
v_call: TRBV6-6; d_call: .; clone_size: .; j_call: TRBJ2-5; cdr3_aa: CASNTGTGGSKETQYF; cdr3_nt: TGTGCCAGCAATACAGGGACCGGGGGGTCTAAAGAGACCCAGTACTTC
v_call: TRBV27; d_call: .; clone_size: once; j_call: TRBJ2-7; cdr3_aa: CASSFRQGSANYEQYF; cdr3_nt: TGTGCCAGCAGTTTTCGGCAGGGTTCCGCTAATTACGAGCAGTACTTC
v_call: TRBV11-2; d_call: .; clone_size: .; j_call: TRBJ2-7; cdr3_aa: CASTRTASSYEQYF; cdr3_nt: TGTGCCAGCACCCGGACAGCCAGCTCCTACGAGCAGTACTTC
v_call: TRBV15; d_call: .; clone_size: .; j_call: TRBJ2-5; cdr3_aa: CATSRAGEETQYF; cdr3_nt: TGTGCCACCAGCAGAGCGGGAGAGGAGACCCAGTACTTC
v_call: TRBV11-2; d_call: TRBD1; clone_size: .; j_call: TRBJ1-2; cdr3_aa: CASSPSGQGALFSYGYTF; cdr3_nt: TGTGCCAGCAGCCCCAGTGGGCAGGGGGCCCTTTTTAGCTATGGCTACACCTTC
v_call: TRBV6-4; d_call: .; clone_size: .; j_call: TRBJ1-1; cdr3_aa: CASSVGWGATEAFF; cdr3_nt: TGTGCCAGCAGTGTGGGGTGGGGAGCGACTGAAGCTTTCTTT
v_call: TRBV6-5; d_call: .; clone_size: .; j_call: TRBJ2-3; cdr3_aa: CASSKQGGKTDTQYF; cdr3_nt: TGTGCCAGCAGTAAACAAGGGGGAAAGACAGATACGCAGTATTTT
v_call: TRBV6-5; d_call: .; clone_size: .; j_call: TRBJ2-7; cdr3_aa: CASSPTVGTLGEQYF; cdr3_nt: TGTGCCAGCAGTCCAACGGTGGGGACACTTGGGGAGCAGTACTTC
v_call: TRBV5-8; d_call: .; clone_size: .; j_call: TRBJ1-2; cdr3_aa: CASSLVGQSYGYTF; cdr3_nt: TGTGCCAGCAGCTTGGTAGGACAGAGCTATGGCTACACCTTC
v_call: TRBV6-5; d_call: .; clone_size: .; j_call: TRBJ2-2; cdr3_aa: CASSLGALRTGELFF; cdr3_nt: TGTGCCAGCAGCCTAGGGGCCCTGAGGACCGGGGAGCTGTTTTTT
v_call: TRBV24-1; d_call: TRBD2; clone_size: .; j_call: TRBJ2-1; cdr3_aa: CATSEGTRPEQFF; cdr3_nt: TGTGCCACCAGTGAGGGGACTAGACCCGAGCAGTTCTTC
v_call: TRBV5-1; d_call: .; clone_size: .; j_call: TRBJ1-3; cdr3_aa: CASSFEGVTGNTIYF; cdr3_nt: TGCGCCAGCAGCTTCGAGGGAGTCACTGGAAACACCATATATTTT
v_call: TRBV18; d_call: TRBD2; clone_size: few; j_call: TRBJ2-4; cdr3_aa: CASSPGGGNIQYF; cdr3_nt: TGTGCCAGCTCACCAGGCGGGGGGAACATTCAGTACTTC
v_call: TRBV9; d_call: TRBD2; clone_size: .; j_call: TRBJ2-7; cdr3_aa: CASSHQAGGSAYEQYF; cdr3_nt: TGTGCCAGCAGCCATCAGGCGGGAGGATCCGCCTACGAGCAGTACTTC
v_call: TRBV18; d_call: TRBD1; clone_size: .; j_call: TRBJ2-1; cdr3_aa: CASSPGQGTPGASYNEQFF; cdr3_nt: TGTGCCAGCTCACCGGGACAGGGGACCCCGGGGGCCTCCTACAATGAGCAGTTCTTC
v_call: TRBV6-5; d_call: .; clone_size: .; j_call: TRBJ1-1; cdr3_aa: CASSYNTRGGWVF; cdr3_nt: TGTGCCAGCAGTTACAACACTCGGGGTGGTTGGGTCTTT
v_call: TRBV2; d_call: TRBD1; clone_size: once; j_call: TRBJ1-2; cdr3_aa: CASSEAAQGQGRSGYTF; cdr3_nt: TGTGCCAGCAGTGAAGCCGCCCAGGGACAGGGAAGGAGTGGCTACACCTTC
v_call: TRBV7-9; d_call: TRBD1; clone_size: .; j_call: TRBJ1-1; cdr3_aa: CASSPDRGMNTEAFF; cdr3_nt: TGTGCCAGCAGTCCTGACAGGGGTATGAACACTGAAGCTTTCTTT
v_call: TRBV13; d_call: TRBD2; clone_size: .; j_call: TRBJ2-5; cdr3_aa: CASSSRTPGLAGYWGGETQYF; cdr3_nt: TGTGCCAGCAGCTCAAGAACCCCGGGACTAGCGGGGTATTGGGGGGGAGAGACCCAGTACTTC
v_call: TRBV5-6; d_call: .; clone_size: .; j_call: TRBJ1-4; cdr3_aa: CASSRTGTTNEKLFF; cdr3_nt: TGTGCCAGCAGTCGTACAGGAACAACTAATGAAAAACTGTTTTTT
v_call: TRBV7-9; d_call: .; clone_size: .; j_call: TRBJ1-2; cdr3_aa: CASSLFLGEDGYTF; cdr3_nt: TGTGCCAGCAGCTTATTTTTGGGGGAGGATGGCTACACCTTC
v_call: TRBV27; d_call: .; clone_size: .; j_call: TRBJ1-5; cdr3_aa: CASSSGTGNQPQHF; cdr3_nt: TGTGCCAGCAGTTCAGGGACTGGGAATCAGCCCCAGCATTTT
v_call: TRBV15; d_call: .; clone_size: .; j_call: TRBJ2-3; cdr3_aa: CATSRAGEDTQYF; cdr3_nt: TGTGCCACCAGCAGAGCGGGGGAAGATACGCAGTATTTT
v_call: TRBV3-1/TRBV3-2; d_call: TRBD1; clone_size: .; j_call: TRBJ2-7; cdr3_aa: CASSQTGQGDYEQYF; cdr3_nt: TGTGCCAGCAGCCAAACTGGACAGGGTGACTACGAGCAGTACTTC
v_call: TRBV5-1; d_call: .; clone_size: .; j_call: TRBJ2-7; cdr3_aa: CASSLSDGFYEQYF; cdr3_nt: TGCGCCAGCAGCTTGTCTGACGGGTTCTACGAGCAGTACTTC
v_call: TRBV6-5; d_call: .; clone_size: .; j_call: TRBJ1-2; cdr3_aa: CASSYNRGDGYTF; cdr3_nt: TGTGCCAGCAGTTACAACCGGGGGGATGGCTACACCTTC
v_call: TRBV10-1; d_call: .; clone_size: .; j_call: TRBJ2-3; cdr3_aa: CASSESVAATTDTQYF; cdr3_nt: TGCGCCAGCAGTGAGTCGGTAGCGGCTACCACAGATACGCAGTATTTT
v_call: TRBV19; d_call: TRBD1; clone_size: .; j_call: TRBJ1-1; cdr3_aa: CASSIGQGAWGNTEAFF; cdr3_nt: TGTGCCAGTAGTATAGGACAGGGGGCATGGGGGAACACTGAAGCTTTCTTT
v_call: TRBV19; d_call: .; clone_size: .; j_call: TRBJ1-3; cdr3_aa: CASMDTSLANTIYF; cdr3_nt: TGTGCCAGTATGGACACTTCTCTGGCAAACACCATATATTTT